This record covers a single T cell receptor beta chain. Unique molecular identifiers were built into the TCRbeta library. TCRdb reprocessed the PCR reads via MiXCR and lists one record per CDR3 protein. The table has 500,000 to 600,000 distinct CDR3 sequences, about 17% seen once. This sample is drawn from a study of T-cell reconstitution after alpha-beta-depleted transplantation in children. In germline, CDR1 is KGHDR, CDR2 SFDVKD. J gave up 5 bases and V 10 bases, and 1 base lay outside the gene matches. The CDR3 has 14 amino acids. The clonotype comes from a human donor who donated a stem cell graft to a child with acute lymphoblastic leukemia. This specimen was PBMCs from the stem cell graft donor, taken from the stem cell graft. This chain connects TRBV24-1 to TRBJ2-2; 15 bases are a match to TRBD2. CDR3 sequence reads: CATGTSGRTGELFF. Written as DNA, the CDR3 is TGTGCCACGGGGACTAGCGGGAGGACCGGGGAGCTGTTTTTT.